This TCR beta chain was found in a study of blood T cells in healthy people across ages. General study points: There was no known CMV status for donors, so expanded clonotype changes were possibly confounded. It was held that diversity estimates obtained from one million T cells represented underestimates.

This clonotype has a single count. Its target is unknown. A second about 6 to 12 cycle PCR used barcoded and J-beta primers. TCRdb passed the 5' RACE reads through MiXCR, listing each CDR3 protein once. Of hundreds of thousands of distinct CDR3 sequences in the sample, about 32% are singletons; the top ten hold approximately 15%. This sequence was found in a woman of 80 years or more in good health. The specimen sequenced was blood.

This chain's CDR3 is CSVYRGDTGELFF. The CDR3 DNA reads TGCAGTGTATACAGGGGAGACACCGGGGAGCTGTTTTTT. The V call is TRBV20-1, the J call TRBJ2-2, with 7 positions matching TRBD1. Germline CDR1 DFQATT, CDR2 SNEGSKA (reference sequence). Trimming took 7 bases from V and 3 from J; bases not matched to a gene: 5. The CDR3 is made up of 13 amino acids.